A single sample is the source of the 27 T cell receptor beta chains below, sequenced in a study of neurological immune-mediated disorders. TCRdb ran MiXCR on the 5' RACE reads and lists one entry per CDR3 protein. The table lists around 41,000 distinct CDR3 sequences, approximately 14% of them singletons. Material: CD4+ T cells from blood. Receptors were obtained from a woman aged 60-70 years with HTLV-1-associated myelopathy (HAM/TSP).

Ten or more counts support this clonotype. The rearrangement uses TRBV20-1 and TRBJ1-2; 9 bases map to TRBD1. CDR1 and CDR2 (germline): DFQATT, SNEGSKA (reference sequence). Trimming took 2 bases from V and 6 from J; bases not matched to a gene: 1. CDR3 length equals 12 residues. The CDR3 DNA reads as TGCAGTGCTAGATGGACAGGGGATGGCTACACCTTC. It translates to CSARWTGDGYTF.

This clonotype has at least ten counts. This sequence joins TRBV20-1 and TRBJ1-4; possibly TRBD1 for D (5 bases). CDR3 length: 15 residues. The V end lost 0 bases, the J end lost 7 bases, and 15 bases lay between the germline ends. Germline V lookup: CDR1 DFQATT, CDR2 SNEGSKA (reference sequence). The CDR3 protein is CSARDAGREGEKLFF. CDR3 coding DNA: TGCAGTGCTAGAGATGCGGGCAGGGAGGGTGAAAAACTGTTTTTT.

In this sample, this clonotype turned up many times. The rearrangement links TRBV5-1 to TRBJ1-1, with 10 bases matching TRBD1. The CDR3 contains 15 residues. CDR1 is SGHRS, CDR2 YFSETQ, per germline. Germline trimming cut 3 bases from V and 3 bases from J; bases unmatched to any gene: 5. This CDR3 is CASSSSGTGDTEAFF. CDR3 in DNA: TGCGCCAGCAGCTCATCCGGGACAGGGGACACTGAAGCTTTCTTT.

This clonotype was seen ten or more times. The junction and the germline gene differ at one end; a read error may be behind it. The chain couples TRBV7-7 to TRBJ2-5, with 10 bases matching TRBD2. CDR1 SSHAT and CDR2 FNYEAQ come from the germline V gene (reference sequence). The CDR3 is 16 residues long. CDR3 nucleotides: TGTGCTAGCAGCTATCGCAGCGGGGGGGGACAAGAGACCCAGTACTTC. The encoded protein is CASSYRSGGGQETQYF.

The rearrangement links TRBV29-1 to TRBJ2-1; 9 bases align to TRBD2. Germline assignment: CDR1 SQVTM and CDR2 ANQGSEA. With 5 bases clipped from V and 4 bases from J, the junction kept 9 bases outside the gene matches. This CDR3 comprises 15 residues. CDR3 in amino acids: CSVTGTSSSYNEQFF. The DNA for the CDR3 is TGCAGCGTTACCGGGACTAGCTCTTCGTACAATGAGCAGTTCTTC.

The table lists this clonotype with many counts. CDR3 region: CASSLGVQGTGGTPLHF. The CDR3 DNA follows: TGCGCCAGCAGCTTGGGTGTACAGGGGACAGGGGGTACACCCCTCCACTTT. The chain links TRBV5-1 to TRBJ1-6, with TRBD1 identical over 11 bases. J gave up 11 bases and V 0 bases, and 10 bases lay outside the gene matches. The germline V gene encodes CDR1 SGHRS and CDR2 YFSETQ. The CDR3 loop spans 17 amino acids.

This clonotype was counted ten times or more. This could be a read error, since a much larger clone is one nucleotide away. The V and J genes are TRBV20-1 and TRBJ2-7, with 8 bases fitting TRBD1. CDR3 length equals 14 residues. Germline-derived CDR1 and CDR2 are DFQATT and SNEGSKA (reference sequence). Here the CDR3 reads CNALTGQGSLEQYF. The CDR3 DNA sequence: TGCAATGCCCTAACCGGACAGGGATCTCTCGAGCAGTACTTC.

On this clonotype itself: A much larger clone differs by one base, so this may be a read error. The DNA of the CDR3 is TGTGCCAGCAGCCAAGATCAGAGCGTGCAGGTGGCAGAAGCTTTCTTT. Translated: CASSQDQSVQVAEAFF. The chain carries TRBV4-2 and TRBJ1-1, with D unclear. CDR1 is LGHNA, CDR2 YNFKEQ, per germline. Trimming stripped 0 bases from V and 8 bases from J, with 19 bases between. This CDR3 has 16 amino acids.

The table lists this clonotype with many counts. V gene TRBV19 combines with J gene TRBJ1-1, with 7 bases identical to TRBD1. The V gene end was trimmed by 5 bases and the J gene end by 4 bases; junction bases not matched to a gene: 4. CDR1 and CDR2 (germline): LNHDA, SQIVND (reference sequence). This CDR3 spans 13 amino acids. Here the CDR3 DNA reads TGTGCCAGTAGTGGGACAGACGGCACTGAAGCTTTCTTT. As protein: CASSGTDGTEAFF.

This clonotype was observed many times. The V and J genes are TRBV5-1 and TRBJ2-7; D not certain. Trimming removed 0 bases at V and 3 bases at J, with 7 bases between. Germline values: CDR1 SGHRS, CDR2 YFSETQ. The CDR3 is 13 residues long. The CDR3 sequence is CASSLDVYYEQYF. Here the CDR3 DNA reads TGCGCCAGCAGCTTGGATGTCTACTACGAGCAGTACTTC.

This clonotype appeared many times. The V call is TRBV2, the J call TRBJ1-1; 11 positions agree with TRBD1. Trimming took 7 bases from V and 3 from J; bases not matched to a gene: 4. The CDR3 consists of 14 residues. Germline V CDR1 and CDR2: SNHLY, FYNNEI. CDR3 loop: CASNLDRGHTEAFF. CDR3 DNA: TGTGCCAGCAACCTGGACAGGGGGCACACTGAAGCTTTCTTT.

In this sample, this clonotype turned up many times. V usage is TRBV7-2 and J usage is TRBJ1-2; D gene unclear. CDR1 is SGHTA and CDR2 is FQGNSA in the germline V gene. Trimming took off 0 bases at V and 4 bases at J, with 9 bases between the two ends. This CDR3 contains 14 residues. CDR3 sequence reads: CASSLARGSYGYTF. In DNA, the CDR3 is TGTGCCAGCAGCTTAGCCCGGGGTAGCTATGGCTACACCTTC.

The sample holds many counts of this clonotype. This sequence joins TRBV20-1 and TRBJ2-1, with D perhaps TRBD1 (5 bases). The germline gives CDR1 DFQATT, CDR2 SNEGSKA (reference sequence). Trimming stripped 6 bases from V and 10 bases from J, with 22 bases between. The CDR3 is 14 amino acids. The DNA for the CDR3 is TGCAGTGCCCCCGAAGGTGGGGCGCTTGGGGAGCAGTTCTTC. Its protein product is CSAPEGGALGEQFF.

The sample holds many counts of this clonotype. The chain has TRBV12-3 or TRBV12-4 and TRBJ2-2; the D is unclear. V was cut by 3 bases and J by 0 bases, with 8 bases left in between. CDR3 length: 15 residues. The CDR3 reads CASSFKHPNTGELFF. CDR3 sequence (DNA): TGTGCCAGCAGTTTTAAACATCCGAACACCGGGGAGCTGTTTTTT.

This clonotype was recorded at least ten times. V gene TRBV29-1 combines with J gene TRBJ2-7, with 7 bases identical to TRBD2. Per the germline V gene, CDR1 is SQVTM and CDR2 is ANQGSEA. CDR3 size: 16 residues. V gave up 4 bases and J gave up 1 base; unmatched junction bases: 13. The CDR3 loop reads CSVVGNGKGGSYEQYF. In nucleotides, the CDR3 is TGCAGCGTTGTGGGGAATGGGAAGGGAGGGTCCTACGAGCAGTACTTC.

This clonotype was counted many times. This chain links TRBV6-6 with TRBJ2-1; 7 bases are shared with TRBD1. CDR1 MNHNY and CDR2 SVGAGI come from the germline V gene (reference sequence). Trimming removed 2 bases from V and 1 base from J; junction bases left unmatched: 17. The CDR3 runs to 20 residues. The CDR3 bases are TGTGCCAGCAGTTACCGTCCGGGGACAGCAGCAGGCAGTTCCTACAATGAGCAGTTCTTC. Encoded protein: CASSYRPGTAAGSSYNEQFF.

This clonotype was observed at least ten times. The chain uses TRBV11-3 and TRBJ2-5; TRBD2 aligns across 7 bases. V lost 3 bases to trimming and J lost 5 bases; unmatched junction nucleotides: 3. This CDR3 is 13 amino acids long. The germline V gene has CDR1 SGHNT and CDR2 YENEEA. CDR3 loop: CASSFGLGETQYF. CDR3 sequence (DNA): TGTGCCAGCAGCTTCGGACTAGGGGAGACCCAGTACTTC. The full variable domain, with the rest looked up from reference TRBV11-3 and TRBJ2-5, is EAGVVQSPRYKIIEKKQPVAFWCNPISGHNTLYWYLQNLGQGPELLIRYENEEAVDDSQLPKDRFSAERLKGVDSTLKIQPAELGDSAVYLCASSFGLGETQYFGPGTRLLVL.

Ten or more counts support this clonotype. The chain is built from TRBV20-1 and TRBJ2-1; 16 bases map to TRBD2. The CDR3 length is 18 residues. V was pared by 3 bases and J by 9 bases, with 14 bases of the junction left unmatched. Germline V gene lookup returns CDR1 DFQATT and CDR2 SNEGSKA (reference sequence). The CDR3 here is CSARDPGTSGGAGGEQFF. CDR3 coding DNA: TGCAGTGCTAGGGATCCCGGGACTAGCGGGGGGGCAGGCGGTGAGCAGTTCTTC.

CDR3 nucleotides: TGCAGTGCTAGAGGCCTAGATGGGGGGATATACGAGCAGTACTTC. This gives the protein CSARGLDGGIYEQYF. This sequence joins TRBV20-1 and TRBJ2-7; D possibly corresponds to TRBD2 (6 bases). Germline CDR1 is DFQATT and CDR2 is SNEGSKA (reference sequence). The V gene lost 1 base and the J gene lost 4 bases, with 17 bases spanning the gap. CDR3 length: 15 residues.

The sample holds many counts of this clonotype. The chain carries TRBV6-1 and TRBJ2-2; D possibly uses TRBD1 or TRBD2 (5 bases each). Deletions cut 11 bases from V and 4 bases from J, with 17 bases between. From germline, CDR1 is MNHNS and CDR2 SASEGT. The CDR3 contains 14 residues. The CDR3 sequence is CAGNQGPSTGELFF. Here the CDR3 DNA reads TGTGCCGGAAATCAGGGACCCTCCACCGGGGAGCTGTTTTTT.

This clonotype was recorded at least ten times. CDR3 sequence: CASSLFRSGGNNEQFF. The CDR3 DNA is TGTGCCAGCAGCTTATTTCGTAGCGGGGGTAACAATGAGCAGTTCTTC. This chain links TRBV7-9 with TRBJ2-1; 9 positions match TRBD2. The trim removed 2 bases at V and 5 bases at J, leaving 7 bases unmatched. CDR3 length equals 16 residues. Germline CDR1 is SEHNR and CDR2 is FQNEAQ (reference sequence).

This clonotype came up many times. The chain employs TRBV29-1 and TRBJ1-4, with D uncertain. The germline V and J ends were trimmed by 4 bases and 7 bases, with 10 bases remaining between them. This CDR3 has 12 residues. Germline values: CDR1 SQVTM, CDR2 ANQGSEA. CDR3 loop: CSVVDSVEKLFF. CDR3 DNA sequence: TGCAGCGTTGTAGATTCTGTTGAAAAACTGTTTTTT.

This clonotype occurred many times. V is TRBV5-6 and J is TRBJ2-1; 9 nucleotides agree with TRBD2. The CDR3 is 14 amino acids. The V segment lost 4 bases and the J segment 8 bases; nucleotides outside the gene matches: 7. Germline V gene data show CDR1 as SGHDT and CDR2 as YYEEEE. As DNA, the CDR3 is TGTGCCAGCAGCAGTAGCGGGGGTGGGGATGAGCAGTTCTTC. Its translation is CASSSSGGGDEQFF.

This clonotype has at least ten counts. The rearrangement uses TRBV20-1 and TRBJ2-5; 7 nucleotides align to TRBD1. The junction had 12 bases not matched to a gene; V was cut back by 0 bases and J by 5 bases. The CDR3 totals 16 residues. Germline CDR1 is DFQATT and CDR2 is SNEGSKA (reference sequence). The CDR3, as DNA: TGCAGTGCTAGAGATCAAGTCAGGGGGTTATTTGAGACCCAGTACTTC. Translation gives CSARDQVRGLFETQYF.

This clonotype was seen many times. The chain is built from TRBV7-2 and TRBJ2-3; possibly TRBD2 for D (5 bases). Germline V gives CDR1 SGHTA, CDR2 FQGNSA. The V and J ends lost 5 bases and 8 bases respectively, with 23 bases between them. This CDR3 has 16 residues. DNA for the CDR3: TGTGCCAGCAGCCTAATAGCCGGGGTCCCACCTGGTACGCAGTATTTT. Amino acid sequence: CASSLIAGVPPGTQYF.

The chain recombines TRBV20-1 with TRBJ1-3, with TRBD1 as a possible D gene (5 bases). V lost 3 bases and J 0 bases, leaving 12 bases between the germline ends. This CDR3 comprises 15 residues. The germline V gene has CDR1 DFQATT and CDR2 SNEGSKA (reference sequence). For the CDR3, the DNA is TGCAGTGCTAGTGCAGGGCACAACTCTGGAAACACCATATATTTT. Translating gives CSASAGHNSGNTIYF.

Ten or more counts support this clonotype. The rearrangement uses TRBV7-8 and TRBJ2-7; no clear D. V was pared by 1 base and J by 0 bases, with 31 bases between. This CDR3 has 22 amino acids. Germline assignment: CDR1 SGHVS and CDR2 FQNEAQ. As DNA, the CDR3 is TGTGCCAGCAGCTTAGGCAAAGGCTTAGGGCAGCTCCTCTCCCCGAGCTCCTACGAGCAGTACTTC. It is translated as CASSLGKGLGQLLSPSSYEQYF.